This T cell receptor (beta chain) was recovered during a study of blood T cells in healthy people across ages. Study outcomes and limitations: Age brought a roughly linear fall in TCR beta diversity measured per million T cells.

Germline CDR1 is SEHNR and CDR2 is FQNEAQ (reference sequence). This CDR3 contains 14 residues. Each sample yielded at least 6.5 million isolated PBMCs. A sample-barcoded 5' primer and a J-beta primer mix were used in a second PCR of about 7 to 11 cycles. Individual samples furnished no less than 2.5 million CDR3-containing paired-end reads apiece. TCRdb independently ran MiXCR on the 5' RACE reads; one entry per CDR3 protein. Of about 640,000 distinct CDR3 sequences in the sample, under 70% were seen once. This clonotype was seen more than once but under ten times. Antigen specificity is unknown. The junction does not match germline at one end; this may be a read error.

Input material: blood. The receptor comes from a man between 60 and 70 years old in good health. This chain links TRBV7-9 with TRBJ2-4, with 8 bases identical to TRBD1. The CDR3, as DNA: TGTGCCAGCAGTTTAGACAGGGGCAAAAACATTCAGTACTTC. Its translation: CASSLDRGKNIQYF.